The rows below give T cell receptor beta chains drawn from one sample of a study of T cells in Graves' hyperthyroidism and ophthalmopathy. TCRdb ran MiXCR on the multiplex PCR reads and lists one entry per CDR3 protein. The sample shows 250,000 to 300,000 distinct CDR3 sequences, 13% of them seen only once. Sequences were obtained from blood. These receptor sequences come from a woman aged 25 to 39 with Graves' hyperthyroidism that later progressed to Graves' ophthalmopathy. Both conserved end residues are part of each CDR3. A D gene is named only where the DNA matches it firmly. Part of the rows lack a size; the others show once, few, many or a class for expanded clones.

D gene	V gene	clone size	J gene	CDR3 DNA	CDR3 protein
-	TRBV28	-	TRBJ2-5	TGTGCCAGCAGTGGGGATGGGGGCCCCCAGTACTTC	CASSGDGGPQYF
-	TRBV20-1	many	TRBJ1-6	TGCAGTGCTAGAAGCCCTAATTCACCCCTCCACTTT	CSARSPNSPLHF
-	TRBV5-1	many	TRBJ2-7	TGCGCCAGCAGCCGCTATACTGGGGACCACGAGCAGTACTTC	CASSRYTGDHEQYF
-	TRBV11-3	many	TRBJ2-1	TGTGCCAGCAGCTTAGATCCGGGAGTCACCTACAATGAGCAGTTCTTC	CASSLDPGVTYNEQFF
-	TRBV7-9	few	TRBJ1-4	TGTGCCAGCAGCTCGTGGGGCTCAACTAATGAAAAACTGTTTTTT	CASSSWGSTNEKLFF
-	TRBV20-1	many	TRBJ2-2	TGCAGTGCGCGTGCGTTGGGACCCGGGGAGCTGTTTTTT	CSARALGPGELFF
-	TRBV4-3	-	TRBJ2-3	TGCGCCAGCAGCCAAGATGAAGACAGGATCACAGATACGCAGTATTTT	CASSQDEDRITDTQYF
-	TRBV10-2	-	TRBJ2-3	TGCGCCAGCAGTGAACGGGGTATCGGCACAGATACGCAGTATTTT	CASSERGIGTDTQYF
TRBD1	TRBV20-1	many	TRBJ2-1	TGCAGTCCTCGGCGGGACAGGGGGAATGAGCAGTTCTTC	CSPRRDRGNEQFF
TRBD2	TRBV3-1	many	TRBJ2-1	TGTGCCAGCAGCCCCTATAGCGGGAGCTCCTACAATGAGCAGTTCTTC	CASSPYSGSSYNEQFF
TRBD1	TRBV19	-	TRBJ2-1	TGTGCCAGTAGTGGAGACAGGGGTATGAAAAACAATGAGCAGTTCTTC	CASSGDRGMKNNEQFF
-	TRBV10-3	few	TRBJ2-5	TGTGCCATCAGTGAGACCCGGACAGACCAAGAGACCCAGTACTTC	CAISETRTDQETQYF
TRBD2	TRBV6-5	many	TRBJ2-7	TGTGCCAGCAGTTACAAGGGAGGGATGGAGCCCTACGAGCAGTACTTC	CASSYKGGMEPYEQYF
-	TRBV20-1	many	TRBJ2-1	TGCAGTGCCAGGGGTGGCTACACGAGCTCCTACAATGAGCAGTTCTTC	CSARGGYTSSYNEQFF
-	TRBV5-6	many	TRBJ1-5	TGTGCCAGCAGCTTGGGAATCGCCTCGACCCAGCATTTT	CASSLGIASTQHF
-	TRBV7-2	many	TRBJ2-3	TGTGCCAGCAGCGAGGGGCTTTTCGCAGATACGCAGTATTTT	CASSEGLFADTQYF
TRBD2	TRBV7-3	many	TRBJ2-1	TGTGCCAGCAGCTTTGTTGGGACTAGCGGCTACAATGAGCAGTTCTTC	CASSFVGTSGYNEQFF
TRBD2	TRBV5-1	many	TRBJ2-7	TGCGCCAGCAGTCCGGGACTAGCGGGAGACGAGCAGTACTTC	CASSPGLAGDEQYF
-	TRBV12-3/TRBV12-4	many	TRBJ2-3	TGTGCCGTCACGGCGGGGCCAACAGATACGCAGTATTTT	CAVTAGPTDTQYF
TRBD2	TRBV20-1	many	TRBJ2-3	TGCAGTGCTGGGATCTGGACTAGCGGGAGAACAGATACGCAGTATTTT	CSAGIWTSGRTDTQYF
-	TRBV7-3	many	TRBJ2-2	TGTGCCAGCAGCCGAAGGGGAGATAACACCGGGGAGCTGTTTTTT	CASSRRGDNTGELFF
-	TRBV7-9	many	TRBJ1-1	TGTGCCACCGACTACACTGAAGCTTTCTTT	CATDYTEAFF
-	TRBV12-3/TRBV12-4	many	TRBJ1-1	TGTGCCAGCAGTTACAGTACTCTTATGAACACTGAAGCTTTCTTT	CASSYSTLMNTEAFF
TRBD1	TRBV9	many	TRBJ1-6	TGTGCCAGCAGCGATTTTCAGGGGGCGAATTCACCCCTCCACTTT	CASSDFQGANSPLHF
TRBD1	TRBV27	many	TRBJ1-6	TGTGCCAGCAGTTGGATGGGCCACAGGGGGCCATCGGGTTCACCCCTCCACTTT	CASSWMGHRGPSGSPLHF
-	TRBV28	many	TRBJ2-5	TGTGCCAGCAGTTTATCCCGACGAGAGAAAGAGACCCAGTACTTC	CASSLSRREKETQYF
-	TRBV12-3/TRBV12-4	many	TRBJ2-2	TGTGCCAGCAGATCACAGCTGACCGGGGAGCTGTTTTTT	CASRSQLTGELFF
-	TRBV4-3	few	TRBJ1-2	TGCGCCAGCAGCCGGAGTTGGTCTTTTTCAGACTATGGCTACACCTTC	CASSRSWSFSDYGYTF
TRBD1	TRBV19	-	TRBJ2-2	TGTGCCAGTAGTCCGCGGGACAGGGTCTACACCGGGGAGCTGTTTTTT	CASSPRDRVYTGELFF
TRBD2	TRBV3-1	many	TRBJ2-7	TGTGCCAGCAGCACCGGACTAGCGGGTTCCTACGAGCAGTACTTC	CASSTGLAGSYEQYF
-	TRBV28	many	TRBJ1-5	TGTGCCAGCAGTTTTGGGGGGATACAGCCCCAGCATTTT	CASSFGGIQPQHF
-	TRBV29-1	few	TRBJ2-7	TGCAGCGGGCGGGGTAATAGCGGCTACGAGCAGTACTTC	CSGRGNSGYEQYF
TRBD2	TRBV13	-	TRBJ2-1	TGTGCCAGCAGCCGAGGACTAGCGGGAGGGGCCTACAATGAGCAGTTCTTC	CASSRGLAGGAYNEQFF
-	TRBV5-1	many	TRBJ1-4	TGCGCCAGCAGCGTTCAGGGTTTAACTAATGAAAAACTGTTTTTT	CASSVQGLTNEKLFF
TRBD1	TRBV3-1	many	TRBJ2-1	TGTGCCAGCAGCCCGGGACAGGGTAAAAATGAGCAGTTCTTC	CASSPGQGKNEQFF
TRBD2	TRBV7-2	many	TRBJ2-5	TGTGCCGTGGGGGGGAGTTTGGAGACCCAGTACTTC	CAVGGSLETQYF
TRBD1	TRBV3-1	few	TRBJ2-5	TGTGCCAGCAGCCAAGGCCAGGGGGTCACTCAAGAGACCCAGTACTTC	CASSQGQGVTQETQYF
-	TRBV18	-	TRBJ2-1	TGTGCCAGCTCACCCTGCCGTCGTTGTGAGCAGTTCTTC	CASSPCRRCEQFF
-	TRBV27	few	TRBJ2-2	TGTGCCAGCAGTTTTTGGCAGGGTGGGACCGGGGAGCTGTTTTTT	CASSFWQGGTGELFF
TRBD1	TRBV20-1	many	TRBJ1-5	TGCAGTGCTAGTTCCGGGCAGGGGGGGCAGCCCCAGCATTTT	CSASSGQGGQPQHF
-	TRBV7-6	many	TRBJ1-3	TGTGCCAGCTCCCCCTCTGGAAACACCATATATTTT	CASSPSGNTIYF
TRBD2	TRBV5-5	many	TRBJ2-7	TGTGCCAGCAGCTCCGTTCTAGCGGGAGGATCCTACGAGCAGTACTTC	CASSSVLAGGSYEQYF
TRBD1	TRBV27	many	TRBJ2-3	TGTGCCAGCGGGGACAGCTCAGATACGCAGTATTTT	CASGDSSDTQYF
-	TRBV3-2	many	TRBJ1-5	TGTGCCAGCAGCCAAGAGTTGTCAGCCGAACACAATCAGCCCCAGCATTTT	CASSQELSAEHNQPQHF
-	TRBV28	-	TRBJ1-1	TGTGCCAGCAGAAAAGCGGGGGGGCTGGATGAAGCTTTCTTT	CASRKAGGLDEAFF
-	TRBV9	once	TRBJ2-5	TGTGCCAGCAGCGTAGAAGGCAGCGACCAAGAGACCCAGTACTTC	CASSVEGSDQETQYF
TRBD1	TRBV12-3/TRBV12-4	many	TRBJ2-1	TGTGCCAGCAGTTTAGGCAGGGGGATTGAGCAGTTCTTC	CASSLGRGIEQFF
-	TRBV28	-	TRBJ1-1	TGTGCCAGCAGTCCCGGCCTAGGGAACACTGAAGCTTTCTTT	CASSPGLGNTEAFF
-	TRBV12-3/TRBV12-4	many	TRBJ2-7	TGTGCCAGCAGTCGTATTCGCGAGCAGTACTTC	CASSRIREQYF
-	TRBV6-2/TRBV6-3	many	TRBJ2-1	TGTGCCAGCAGTCCGATCTCCTACAATGAGCAGTTCTTC	CASSPISYNEQFF
TRBD1	TRBV7-2	many	TRBJ2-2	TGTGCCAGCAGCCAGATGGACAGGGTAAACACCGGGGAGCTGTTTTTT	CASSQMDRVNTGELFF